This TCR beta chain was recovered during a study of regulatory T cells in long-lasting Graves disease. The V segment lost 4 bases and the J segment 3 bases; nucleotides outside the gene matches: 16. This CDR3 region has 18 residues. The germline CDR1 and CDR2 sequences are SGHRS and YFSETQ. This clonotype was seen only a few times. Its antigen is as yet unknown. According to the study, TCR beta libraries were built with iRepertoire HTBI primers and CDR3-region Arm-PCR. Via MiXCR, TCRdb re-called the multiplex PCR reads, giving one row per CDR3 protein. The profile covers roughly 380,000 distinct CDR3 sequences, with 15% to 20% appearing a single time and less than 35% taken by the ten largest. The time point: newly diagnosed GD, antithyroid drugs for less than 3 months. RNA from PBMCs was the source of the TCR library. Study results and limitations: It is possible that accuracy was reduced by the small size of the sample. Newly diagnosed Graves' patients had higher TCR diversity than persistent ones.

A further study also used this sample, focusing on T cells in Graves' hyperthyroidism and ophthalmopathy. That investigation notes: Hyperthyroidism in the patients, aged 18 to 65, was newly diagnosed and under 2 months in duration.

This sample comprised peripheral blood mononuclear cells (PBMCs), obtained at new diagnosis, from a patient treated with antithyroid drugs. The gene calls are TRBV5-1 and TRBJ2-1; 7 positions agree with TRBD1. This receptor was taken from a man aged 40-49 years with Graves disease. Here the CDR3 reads CASSQDVQGSPVYNEQFF. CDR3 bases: TGCGCCAGCAGCCAGGACGTACAGGGGAGCCCCGTCTACAATGAGCAGTTCTTC.